The 27 T cell receptor beta chains in this list originate from one sample, sequenced in a study of CD8 T cells in Susac syndrome (dated by TCRdb to the late 2010s). The library was built by means of the immunoSEQ multiplex PCR assay. RNA was extracted using the RNeasy kit, and about 0.5 to 1 ug of the RNA was reverse transcribed with random hexamers. The public sequencing data were trimmed at Q25 with fastp and processed into clonotypes with MiXCR by TCRdb, which kept only in-frame beta chains. CDR3 protein sequences are deduplicated, and each keeps its most common genes and DNA. The sample yields some 450,000 distinct CDR3 sequences; about 85% were counted once. The top ten clones comprise approximately 0.12% of the sample. Sequencing was carried out using CD8+ T cells from PBMCs. These receptor sequences come from a human donor with multiple sclerosis.

The chain carries TRBV6-1 and TRBJ1-1, with 7 bases fitting TRBD1. This CDR3 comprises 14 residues. J was trimmed by 5 bases and V by 3 bases; bases with no gene match: 6. Germline V gene data show CDR1 as MNHNS and CDR2 as SASEGT. CDR3 protein: CASSEIYRGTEAFF. The CDR3 nucleotides are TGTGCCAGCAGTGAGATCTACAGGGGAACTGAAGCTTTCTTT.

The chain employs TRBV11-2 and TRBJ2-4; weak D call: TRBD1 (6 bases). CDR3 length equals 16 residues. From germline, CDR1 is SGHAT and CDR2 FQNNGV. Trimming left V 2 bases short and J 0 bases short, with 11 bases between. The DNA of the CDR3 is TGTGCCAGCAGCTTACCCCAGGGGCTAGCCAAAAACATTCAGTACTTC. Amino acids: CASSLPQGLAKNIQYF.

At least ten counts were recorded for this clonotype. At one boundary the junction diverges from the germline segment, which might be a read error. The rearrangement uses TRBV5-4 and TRBJ1-1; TRBD1 might be the D (5 bases). CDR1 is SGHNT, CDR2 YYREEE, per germline (reference sequence). The CDR3 loop spans 14 amino acids. The CDR3 DNA follows: TGTGCCAGCAGTTTGGGGGGACCTAACACTGAAGCTTTCTTT. Amino acids: CASSLGGPNTEAFF.

This chain joins TRBV29-1 and TRBJ2-5; TRBD2 matches at 11 bases. Germline lookup yields CDR1 SQVTM and CDR2 ANQGSEA. The CDR3 runs 14 residues. J gave up 1 base and V 8 bases, and 6 bases lay outside the gene matches. For the CDR3, the DNA is TGCAGCCTCGGGACTAGCGGTCTCCAAGAGACCCAGTACTTC. This codes for CSLGTSGLQETQYF. The full variable domain, rest sourced from reference TRBV29-1 and TRBJ2-5, is SAVISQKPSRDICQRGTSLTIQCQVDSQVTMMFWYRQQPGQSLTLIATANQGSEATYESGFVIDKFPISRPNLTFSTLTVSNMSPEDSSIYLCSLGTSGLQETQYFGPGTRLLVL.

The J gene is TRBJ2-3, the V gene TRBV19, with D tentatively TRBD1 or TRBD2 (6 bases each). Per the germline V gene, CDR1 is LNHDA and CDR2 is SQIVND (reference sequence). The CDR3 covers 18 residues. The germline V and J ends were trimmed by 0 bases and 2 bases, with 18 bases remaining between them. CDR3 loop: CASSIDPGGPRDTDTQYF. DNA of the CDR3: TGTGCCAGTAGTATAGATCCTGGGGGGCCCAGAGACACAGATACGCAGTATTTT.

This clonotype was counted only a few times. The genes are TRBV6-1 and TRBJ2-5; 7 bases line up with TRBD2. The CDR3 extends over 12 amino acids. Germline-derived CDR1 and CDR2 are MNHNS and SASEGT. J lost 5 bases, V lost 9 bases, and 6 bases had no gene match. The CDR3 sequence: CASNQGGETQYF. DNA for the CDR3: TGTGCCAGTAATCAGGGAGGGGAGACCCAGTACTTC.

The chain uses TRBV2 and TRBJ2-7; tentatively, D is TRBD2 (6 bases). CDR1 is SNHLY, CDR2 FYNNEI, per germline. The ends were cut back, 6 bases at V and 3 bases at J, with 18 bases in the middle. This CDR3 contains 15 residues. The CDR3, as DNA: TGTGCCAGCAGGGAGGGCGGAGGGGATTTCTACGAGCAGTACTTC. It specifies CASREGGGDFYEQYF.

The CDR3 sequence is CASSPYRDSDEAFF. The DNA for the CDR3 is TGTGCCAGCAGCCCCTACCGGGACAGCGACGAAGCTTTCTTT. The J gene is TRBJ1-1, the V gene TRBV3-1; 7 bases agree with TRBD1. Germline values: CDR1 LGHDT, CDR2 YNNKEL (reference sequence). This CDR3 contains 14 residues. V lost 4 bases to trimming and J lost 8 bases; unmatched junction nucleotides: 10. Complete variable domain (other parts from reference TRBV3-1 and TRBJ1-1): DTAVSQTPKYLVTQMGNDKSIKCEQNLGHDTMYWYKQDSKKFLKIMFSYNNKELIINETVPNRFSPKSPDKAHLNLHINSLELGDSAVYFCASSPYRDSDEAFFGQGTRLTVV.

The chain employs TRBV12-3 or TRBV12-4 and TRBJ2-5, with no clear D. The CDR3 runs 16 residues. Trimming removed 8 bases from V and 3 bases from J, with 22 bases in between. The CDR3 here is CASGLWGFGKKETQYF. The DNA of the CDR3 is TGTGCCAGCGGCCTTTGGGGATTCGGTAAAAAAGAGACCCAGTACTTC.

This chain joins TRBV27 and TRBJ2-1, with a possible D match to TRBD2 (7 bases). Germline V CDR1 and CDR2: MNHEY, SMNVEV (reference sequence). V was shortened by 10 bases and J by 5 bases, with 24 bases between the two germline ends. The CDR3 sequence is 16 residues long. CDR3 in DNA: TGTGCCACCCTTTTGGGGGGGGCGGGGTACAACAATGAGCAGTTCTTC. This codes for CATLLGGAGYNNEQFF.

This clonotype was seen more than once but under ten times. The J gene is TRBJ2-2, the V gene TRBV27, with D perhaps assigned TRBD1 or TRBD2 (5 bases each). From germline, CDR1 is MNHEY and CDR2 SMNVEV (reference sequence). The V gene lost 3 bases and the J gene lost 1 base, with 6 bases spanning the gap. CDR3 length equals 14 residues. Here the CDR3 reads CASSFGGNTGELFF. The CDR3 region has the DNA TGTGCCAGCAGTTTTGGGGGGAACACCGGGGAGCTGTTTTTT.

The gene calls are TRBV11-3 and TRBJ2-1, with 7 bases fitting TRBD2. This CDR3 comprises 15 residues. CDR1 SGHNT and CDR2 YENEEA come from the germline V gene. The V segment lost 0 bases and the J segment 3 bases; nucleotides outside the gene matches: 2. CDR3 region: CASSLDGGGYNEQFF. CDR3 DNA sequence: TGTGCCAGCAGCTTAGACGGCGGGGGCTACAATGAGCAGTTCTTC.

CDR3 bases: TGCGCCAGCAGCCAACTACGGGGAGGCGGACTCAGCACAGATACGCAGTATTTT. It specifies CASSQLRGGGLSTDTQYF. The chain is built from TRBV4-1 and TRBJ2-3; a weak D match, TRBD2 (6 bases). The CDR3 contains 18 residues. Trimming removed 2 bases from V and 0 bases from J, with 18 bases in between. CDR1 is MGHRA and CDR2 is YSYEKL in the germline V gene.

This rearrangement joins TRBV27 to TRBJ2-2, with a tentative D call TRBD1 (5 bases). CDR1 and CDR2 (germline): MNHEY, SMNVEV (reference sequence). The CDR3 totals 16 residues. Deletions cut 1 base from V and 2 bases from J, with 11 bases between. This chain's CDR3 is CASSLYYQGNTGELFF. CDR3 sequence (DNA): TGTGCCAGCAGTTTATACTACCAGGGTAACACCGGGGAGCTGTTTTTT.

The chain links TRBV21-1 to TRBJ2-7; the table names TRBD2, a call not compared with the DNA. TRBV21-1 is tagged as a pseudogene. The CDR3 is 17 residues long. The CDR3 spells CASSLDPGLAGRYEQYF. CDR3 in DNA: TGTGCCAGCAGCTTGGACCCGGGACTAGCGGGAAGGTACGAGCAGTACTTC.

This chain joins TRBV5-1 and TRBJ2-1; 8 nucleotides match TRBD1. Trimming cost V 3 bases and J 9 bases; bases outside gene matches: 14. CDR1 SGHRS and CDR2 YFSETQ come from the germline V gene. The CDR3 has 16 residues. The CDR3, as DNA: TGCGCCAGCAGCTCGTTCAGGGGGCAGACGTTCGGTGAGCAGTTCTTC. It translates to CASSSFRGQTFGEQFF.

The chain carries TRBV6-5 and TRBJ1-2, with D possibly being TRBD1 (5 bases). CDR1 is MNHEY and CDR2 is SVGAGI in the germline V gene. V shed 6 bases and J shed 4 bases, with 18 bases lying between them. The CDR3 totals 15 residues. The CDR3 DNA sequence: TGTGCCAGCAGCTTAGGGGCCCGGGGAGTCTATGGCTACACCTTC. It is translated as CASSLGARGVYGYTF.

The chain is built from TRBV4-1 and TRBJ1-1; D possibly corresponds to TRBD1 (5 bases). From germline, CDR1 is MGHRA and CDR2 YSYEKL. The CDR3 totals 11 residues. V shed 8 bases and J shed 1 base, with 5 bases lying between them. CDR3 in DNA: TGCGCCAGCGGGACGAACACTGAAGCTTTCTTT. Protein sequence: CASGTNTEAFF.

The chain joins TRBV27 to TRBJ2-7; no definite D call. The V and J ends lost 2 bases and 2 bases respectively, with 10 bases between them. The CDR3 totals 14 residues. Per germline, CDR1 MNHEY and CDR2 SMNVEV (reference sequence). The CDR3, as DNA: TGTGCCAGCAGTTTAAACGGTAGTCCCTACGAGCAGTACTTC. Translation gives CASSLNGSPYEQYF.

This clonotype was detected only once. The CDR3 sequence is CASSSRPGGSYEQYF. The CDR3 DNA reads as TGTGCCAGCAGTTCAAGACCCGGGGGGTCCTACGAGCAGTACTTC. The chain employs TRBV27 and TRBJ2-7, with 7 bases that match TRBD2. The CDR3 runs 15 residues. V shed 4 bases and J 1 base; nucleotides not matched to a gene: 7. The germline gives CDR1 MNHEY, CDR2 SMNVEV (reference sequence).

This chain joins TRBV29-1 and TRBJ2-7, with 9 bases matching TRBD1. Trimming at V came to 2 bases and at J to 2 bases, leaving 7 bases not matched to a gene. Germline loops: CDR1 SQVTM, CDR2 ANQGSEA. CDR3 length: 15 amino acids. CDR3 residues: CSVEWGTGKAYEQYF. CDR3 bases: TGCAGCGTTGAATGGGGGACAGGGAAAGCCTACGAGCAGTACTTC.

This clonotype appeared a single time. The CDR3 reads CASSEPEGRTQETQYF. The CDR3 DNA reads TGTGCCAGCAGTGAGCCCGAGGGCAGGACACAAGAGACCCAGTACTTC. The V call is TRBV6-4, the J call TRBJ2-5; D is possibly TRBD1 or TRBD2 (5 bases each). Germline CDR1 and CDR2: MRHNA and SNTAGT. The CDR3 is 16 residues long. The germline V and J ends were trimmed by 3 bases and 2 bases, with 16 bases remaining between them.

The chain uses TRBV6-1 and TRBJ2-1; 8 bases match TRBD2. This CDR3 is built from 16 residues. Unmatched junction bases numbered 14, after V lost 6 bases and J lost 7 bases. In germline, CDR1 is MNHNS, CDR2 SASEGT. The CDR3 nucleotides are TGTGCCAGCAGACCTAATAGCGGGAACATTGGTAATGAGCAGTTCTTC. This sequence encodes CASRPNSGNIGNEQFF.

CDR3 in DNA: TGTGCCAGCAGTGAATTGCCGGGAACCTATGGCTACACCTTC. Its translation is CASSELPGTYGYTF. The V and J genes are TRBV2 and TRBJ1-2; unclear D gene. CDR3 length: 14 amino acids. Trimming took off 2 bases at V and 4 bases at J, with 11 bases between the two ends. Germline CDR1 reads SNHLY; CDR2 reads FYNNEI.

The chain couples TRBV20-1 to TRBJ2-1, with 10 positions matching TRBD2. Germline V gene sequence: CDR1 DFQATT, CDR2 SNEGSKA (reference sequence). There are 15 residues in the CDR3. The J segment lost 6 bases and the V segment lost 0 bases, leaving 5 bases of the junction unmatched. The CDR3 reads CSARDLKREGNEQFF. CDR3 nucleotides: TGCAGTGCTAGAGATCTCAAGCGGGAGGGCAATGAGCAGTTCTTC.

The rearrangement links TRBV29-1 to TRBJ2-3, with 7 bases aligning to TRBD2. This CDR3 is built from 15 residues. Germline V gives CDR1 SQVTM, CDR2 ANQGSEA. Trimming took 0 bases from V and 0 from J; bases not matched to a gene: 3. The CDR3 protein is CSVEDERGSTDTQYF. CDR3 DNA: TGCAGCGTTGAAGACGAGCGGGGTAGCACAGATACGCAGTATTTT.

The gene calls are TRBV12-3 or TRBV12-4 and TRBJ2-1, with D possibly called TRBD1 or TRBD2 (5 bases each). Trimming cost V 10 bases and J 5 bases, with 9 bases left between them. This CDR3 region has 11 residues. The CDR3 DNA is TGTGCCACAGGGACCAACAATGAGCAGTTCTTC. Amino acid sequence: CATGTNNEQFF.